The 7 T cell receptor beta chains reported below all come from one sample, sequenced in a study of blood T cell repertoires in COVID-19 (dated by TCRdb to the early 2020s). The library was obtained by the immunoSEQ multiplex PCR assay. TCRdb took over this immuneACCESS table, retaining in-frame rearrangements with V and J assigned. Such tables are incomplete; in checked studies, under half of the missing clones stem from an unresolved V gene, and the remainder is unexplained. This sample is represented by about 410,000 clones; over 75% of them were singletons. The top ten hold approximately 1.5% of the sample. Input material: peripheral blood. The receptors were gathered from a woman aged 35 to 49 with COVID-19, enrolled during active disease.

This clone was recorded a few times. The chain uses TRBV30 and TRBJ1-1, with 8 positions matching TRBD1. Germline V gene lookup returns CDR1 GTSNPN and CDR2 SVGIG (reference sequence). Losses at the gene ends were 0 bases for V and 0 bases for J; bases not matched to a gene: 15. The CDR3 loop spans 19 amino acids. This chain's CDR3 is CAWSVRGWAGGGMNTEAFF. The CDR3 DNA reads TGTGCCTGGAGTGTACGTGGTTGGGCAGGGGGCGGAATGAACACTGAAGCTTTCTTT. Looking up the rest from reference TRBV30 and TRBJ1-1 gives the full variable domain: SQTIHQWPATLVQPVGSPLSLECTVEGTSNPNLYWYRQAAGRGLQLLFYSVGIGQISSEVPQNLSASRPQDRQFILSSKKLLLSDSGFYLCAWSVRGWAGGGMNTEAFFGQGTRLTVV.

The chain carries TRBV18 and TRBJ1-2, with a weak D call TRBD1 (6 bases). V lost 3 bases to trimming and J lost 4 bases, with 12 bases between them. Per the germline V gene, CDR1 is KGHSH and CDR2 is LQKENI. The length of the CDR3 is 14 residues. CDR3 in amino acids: CASSPNTQGYGYTF. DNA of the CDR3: TGTGCCAGCTCACCGAACACACAGGGCTATGGCTACACCTTC.

The CDR3 reads CASSWRTVQNSPLHF. DNA for the CDR3: TGTGCCAGCAGTTGGAGGACGGTTCAGAATTCACCCCTCCACTTT. The chain is built from TRBV28 and TRBJ1-6; D is uncertain. The germline V and J ends were trimmed by 4 bases and 7 bases, with 14 bases remaining between them. The CDR3 is 15 amino acids. The germline gives CDR1 MDHEN, CDR2 SYDVKM.

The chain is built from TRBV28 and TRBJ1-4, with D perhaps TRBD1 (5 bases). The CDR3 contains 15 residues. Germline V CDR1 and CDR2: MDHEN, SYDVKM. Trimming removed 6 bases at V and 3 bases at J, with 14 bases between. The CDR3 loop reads CASSFPGGSNEKLFF. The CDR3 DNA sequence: TGTGCCAGCAGCTTCCCGGGGGGGTCTAATGAAAAACTGTTTTTT. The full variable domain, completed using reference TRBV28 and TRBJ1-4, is DVKVTQSSRYLVKRTGEKVFLECVQDMDHENMFWYRQDPGLGLRLIYFSYDVKMKEKGDIPEGYSVSREKKERFSLILESASTNQTSMYLCASSFPGGSNEKLFFGSGTQLSVL.

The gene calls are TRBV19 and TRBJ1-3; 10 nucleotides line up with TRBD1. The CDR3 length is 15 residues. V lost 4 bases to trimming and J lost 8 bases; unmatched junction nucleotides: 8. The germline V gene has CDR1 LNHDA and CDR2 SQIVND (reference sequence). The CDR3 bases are TGTGCCAGTAGTAGGCTCGGGGACAGGGGCGACACCATATATTTT. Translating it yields CASSRLGDRGDTIYF.

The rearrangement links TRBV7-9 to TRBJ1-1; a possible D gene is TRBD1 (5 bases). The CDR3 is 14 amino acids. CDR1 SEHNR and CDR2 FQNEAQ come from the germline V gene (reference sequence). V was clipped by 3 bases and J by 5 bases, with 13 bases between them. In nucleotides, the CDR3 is TGTGCCAGCAGCTTCCGGGACGGGGGGACTGAAGCTTTCTTT. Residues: CASSFRDGGTEAFF.

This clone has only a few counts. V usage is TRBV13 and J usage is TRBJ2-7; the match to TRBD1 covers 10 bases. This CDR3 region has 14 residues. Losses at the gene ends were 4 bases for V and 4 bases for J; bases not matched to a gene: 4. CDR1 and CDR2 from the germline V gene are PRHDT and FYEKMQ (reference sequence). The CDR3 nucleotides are TGTGCCAGCAGCTCGACAGGGGGCGAGTACGAGCAGTACTTC. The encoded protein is CASSSTGGEYEQYF. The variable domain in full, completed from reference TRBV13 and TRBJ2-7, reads AAGVIQSPRHLIKEKRETATLKCYPIPRHDTVYWYQQGPGQDPQFLISFYEKMQSDKGSIPDRFSAQQFSDYHSELNMSSLELGDSALYFCASSSTGGEYEQYFGPGTRLTVT.